Each of the 13 T cell receptor beta chains below was sequenced from the same sample in a study of T cells after yellow fever vaccination. TCRdb reprocessed the 5' RACE reads with MiXCR, giving one entry per CDR3 protein. The sample has about 22,000 distinct CDR3 sequences; around 5.2% are singletons. The source material was PBMCs, either bulk or a sorted T-cell subset (CD4+, CD8+, memory, or dextramer-sorted; not recorded which), sampled about 41 days after the first yellow fever vaccination. These receptors originate from a man younger than 35 who received the YFV17D yellow fever vaccine.

In its sample, this clonotype was seen many times. The chain has TRBV20-1 and TRBJ2-3; perhaps D is TRBD1 or TRBD2 (6 bases each). The germline V gene encodes CDR1 DFQATT and CDR2 SNEGSKA (reference sequence). V dropped 4 bases and J dropped 1 base, with 12 bases sitting between them. The CDR3 has 14 amino acids. CDR3 in amino acids: CSAIRGVGTDTQYF. The CDR3 bases are TGCAGTGCTATAAGGGGGGTGGGCACAGATACGCAGTATTTT.

This clonotype was found many times. The genes are TRBV20-1 and TRBJ2-7; TRBD1 matches at 7 bases. The CDR3 has 12 amino acids. Germline V gives CDR1 DFQATT, CDR2 SNEGSKA (reference sequence). After removal of 6 bases from V and 6 bases from J, the junction contained 8 bases not matched to a gene. CDR3 residues: CSAPDRDLEQYF. The CDR3 DNA reads as TGCAGTGCCCCCGACAGGGACCTCGAGCAGTACTTC.

This clonotype was seen repeatedly, ten times or more. The V and J genes are TRBV10-2 and TRBJ2-5; D unresolved. The CDR3 covers 12 residues. The V gene lost 7 bases and the J gene lost 3 bases, with 9 bases spanning the gap. Germline V lookup: CDR1 WSHSY, CDR2 SAAADI. Written as DNA, the CDR3 is TGCGCCAGCATGGCATATGAAGAGACCCAGTACTTC. Translated: CASMAYEETQYF.

This clonotype has a count of ten or more. This sequence joins TRBV20-1 and TRBJ1-6; TRBD1 is a possible D gene (6 bases). Germline V gene lookup returns CDR1 DFQATT and CDR2 SNEGSKA (reference sequence). V was trimmed by 6 bases and J by 5 bases, leaving 14 bases between them. The CDR3 contains 14 residues. CDR3 nucleotides: TGCAGTGCCTTCCGACAGGACGATAATTCACCCCTCCACTTT. This sequence encodes CSAFRQDDNSPLHF.

This clonotype was found many times. This chain joins TRBV12-3 or TRBV12-4 and TRBJ1-3, with D possibly TRBD1 on 5 matching bases. V lost 3 bases, J lost 4 bases, and 7 bases lay in between. The CDR3 covers 13 residues. CDR3 bases: TGTGCCAGCAGTTTCAGACAGGGAAACACCATATATTTT. As protein: CASSFRQGNTIYF.

A note on this clonotype: A read error may explain this, as a much larger clone is one base away. The final CDR3 position lacks the conserved phenylalanine or tryptophan, pointing to a likely read error. The V and J genes are TRBV20-1 and TRBJ1-4; 7 bases are shared with TRBD1. There are 13 residues in the CDR3. V lost 5 bases, J lost 8 bases, and 8 bases stayed unmatched. CDR1 and CDR2 from the germline V gene are DFQATT and SNEGSKA (reference sequence). The CDR3 DNA sequence: TGCAGTGCTGTCAGGGGGGTAGGGGAAAAACTGTTTTCT. It yields the protein CSAVRGVGEKLFS.

There are many counts of this clonotype. This chain uses TRBV12-3 or TRBV12-4 with TRBJ2-5; perhaps TRBD1 as D (5 bases). This CDR3 has 14 residues. The V end lost 5 bases, the J end lost 5 bases, and 15 bases lay between the germline ends. CDR3 in amino acids: CASSGRWGSETQYF. For the CDR3, the DNA is TGTGCCAGCAGTGGAAGATGGGGCTCCGAGACCCAGTACTTC.

This clonotype was counted many times. J is TRBJ2-7 and V is TRBV10-1; 9 positions agree with TRBD1. The CDR3 runs 13 residues. Germline values: CDR1 WNHNN, CDR2 SYGVQD (reference sequence). Trimming cost V 10 bases and J 6 bases; bases outside gene matches: 10. CDR3 residues: CATRTGACGEQYV. The CDR3 nucleotides are TGCGCCACGAGGACAGGGGCTTGCGGCGAGCAGTACGTC.

In regard to this clonotype: This could be a read error, since a much larger clone is one nucleotide away. This sequence joins TRBV20-1 and TRBJ1-1, with D maybe TRBD1 (6 bases). Trimming stripped 3 bases from V and 1 base from J, with 9 bases between. The germline V gene has CDR1 DFQATT and CDR2 SNEGSKA (reference sequence). The CDR3 totals 13 residues. CDR3 in amino acids: CSARRGGNTEAFF. CDR3 bases: TGCAGTGCTAGGAGAGGGGGGAACACTGAAGCTTTCTTT.

This clonotype was seen repeatedly, ten times or more. The chain links TRBV12-3 or TRBV12-4 to TRBJ2-1; 9 bases agree with TRBD1. With 8 bases clipped from V and 2 bases from J, the junction kept 7 bases outside the gene matches. The CDR3 runs to 15 residues. This chain's CDR3 is CASAHWDRAYNEQFF. CDR3 in DNA: TGTGCCAGCGCACATTGGGACAGGGCCTACAATGAGCAGTTCTTC.

This clonotype was observed many times. The rearrangement uses TRBV6-2 or TRBV6-3 and TRBJ2-6; D may match TRBD1 or TRBD2 (5 bases each). The V and J ends lost 4 bases and 4 bases respectively, with 11 bases between them. Per germline, CDR1 MNHEY and CDR2 SVGEGT. CDR3 length: 15 residues. The CDR3 DNA reads TGTGCCAGCAGTTTCCGGGGCTCAGGGGCCAACGTCCTGACTTTC. Its translation is CASSFRGSGANVLTF.

This clonotype showed up just a few times. V gene TRBV5-1 combines with J gene TRBJ1-1, with D possibly TRBD1 on 6 matching bases. V lost 4 bases, J lost 4 bases, and 20 bases lay in between. Per germline, CDR1 SGHRS and CDR2 YFSETQ. CDR3 length: 16 residues. CDR3: CASSGGAVTSVTEAFF. The CDR3 DNA reads TGCGCCAGCAGCGGGGGGGCCGTAACCTCGGTCACTGAAGCTTTCTTT.

This clonotype was seen many times. V usage is TRBV7-2 and J usage is TRBJ1-1, with D unresolved. Germline V gene lookup returns CDR1 SGHTA and CDR2 FQGNSA. The CDR3 has 13 residues. Trimming took off 5 bases at V and 1 base at J, with 8 bases between the two ends. The CDR3 DNA follows: TGTGCCAGCAGCGCCCTCAGGAACACTGAAGCTTTCTTT. It translates to CASSALRNTEAFF.